This passage covers 2 T cell receptor beta chains from one sample sequenced in a study of blood T cell repertoires in COVID-19 (TCRdb year 2020). The library came from the immunoSEQ multiplex PCR assay. TCRdb obtained this table from immuneACCESS and retained in-frame rearrangements with V and J assigned. These tables miss some clones; where compared with another copy, unresolved V genes account for less than half of the shortfall, and the remainder is unexplained. Counted in this sample were fewer than 120,000 clones; about 85% of them appeared once. Roughly 4.9% of the sample comes from the top ten. The material sequenced was peripheral blood. The receptor source for this set is a human donor in a cohort sampled during active COVID-19.

The chain recombines TRBV15 with TRBJ2-1, with 8 positions matching TRBD1. J lost 8 bases, V lost 3 bases, and 12 bases had no gene match. The germline V gene has CDR1 LNHNV and CDR2 YYDKDF (reference sequence). The CDR3 covers 16 residues. The CDR3 nucleotides read TGTGCCACCAGCAGTTCCCGGGACAGGAGTGCCGATGAGCAGTTCTTC. Translation: CATSSSRDRSADEQFF.

CDR3 in amino acids: CASSQGIWDRGRSEKLFF. The CDR3, as DNA: TGCGCCAGCAGCCAAGGGATCTGGGACAGGGGGCGAAGTGAAAAACTGTTTTTT. This chain connects TRBV4-1 to TRBJ1-4; 12 nucleotides align to TRBD1. CDR3 length: 18 residues. V dropped 1 base and J dropped 7; count of bases not matched to a gene: 10. In germline, CDR1 is MGHRA, CDR2 YSYEKL.